The following is a T cell receptor beta chain sequence with its context. The antigen is unknown. The entry originates in a study of OX40 agonist ivuxolimab in advanced cancers. Across the whole study: A male proportion of 82.7% was recorded, with mean age approximately 60 years and range roughly 23 to 85. Prior therapy, whether anti-PD-1, anti-PD-L1 or anti-CTLA-4, was allowed, and roughly 40% had some. Study-level results: Partial responders receiving 0.1-3.0 mg/kg showed among the lowest clonal expansion. Expanded clones tended on average to be more numerous among CD8+ T cells than CD4+.

Sequencing used immunoSEQ multiplex PCR; TCRdb keeps in-frame clones, though not all of them. The sample yields about 12,000 clones, approximately 80% seen once. The CDR3 runs to 16 residues. Between the trimmed V and J ends, which lost 4 bases and 6 bases, there was a span of 20 bases. Germline V gene sequence: CDR1 MRHNA, CDR2 SNTAGT. The material was CD4+ or CD8+ T cells sorted from blood, obtained in a trial of the OX40 agonist ivuxolimab. The origin of this receptor is an adult with an advanced solid tumor such as melanoma, head and neck, liver or kidney cancer. The rearrangement joins TRBV6-4 to TRBJ2-3, with a tentative D call TRBD2 (5 bases). The DNA for the CDR3 is TGTGCCAGCAGTGCGCAGGTGGCCGGGATAGGGGATACGCAGTATTTT. Its protein product is CASSAQVAGIGDTQYF.